This TCR beta chain originates from a study of shared clonotypes between healthy human individuals. Study as a whole: CD4 naive cells filled three plates per donor, CD4 memory three, CD8 naive two and CD8 memory one.

This table comes from immunoSEQ multiplex PCR, and its TCRdb copy is limited to in-frame clones, with some not included. Of about a million clones in the sample, 70% to 85% were seen once. Germline lookup yields CDR1 SGHTA and CDR2 FQGTGA. Between the trimmed V and J ends, which lost 3 bases and 1 base, there was a span of 6 bases. The CDR3 runs to 13 residues. Study-wide findings and caveats: Compared with clonotypes that all four donors shared, non-shared clonotypes had lower generation probabilities.

On this clone itself: Its antigen is currently unknown. A far larger clone is just one base off, so this is likely a read error.

Adult Caucasians living in Nashville, Tennessee made up all of the donors. The chain is built from TRBV7-3 and TRBJ1-1; tentative D call: TRBD1 (5 bases). The source of this sequence is a man between 18 and 35 years old in good health. Some clones in this sample may be carry-over from other donors' samples. The sequencing sample was made of memory CD4+ T cells from PBMCs. Subset of the sample: CD45RA-negative fraction. CDR3 coding DNA: TGTGCCAGCAGCTTTACAGGGAACACTGAAGCTTTCTTT. Translating gives CASSFTGNTEAFF.